A selection of T cell receptor beta chains follows, all from one sample in a study of T cell responses to AZD1222 COVID-19 vaccine. Sequencing used immunoSEQ multiplex PCR; TCRdb keeps in-frame clones, though not all of them. The data hold about 37,000 clones, with 86% observed a single time. The material was peripheral blood, obtained on day 0 of AZD1222 vaccination. These receptors originate from an adult in good health. Each CDR3 is given with its conserved first and last residue. D genes are given only for firm matches. Size is stated for part of the rows, as once, few or many counts, or as a class when the clone is expanded.

d_call j_call clone_size v_call cdr3_nt cdr3_aa
. TRBJ1-5 . TRBV7-8 TGTGCCAGCAGCTTAGGACGAATTAGCAATCAGCCCCAGCATTTT CASSLGRISNQPQHF
. TRBJ2-7 once TRBV12-2 TGTGCAAGTCGCTCCCGTCGGGAGCAGTACTTC CASRSRREQYF
. TRBJ2-4 . TRBV24-1 TGTGCCACCAGTGAAACAGGGGTGGAGGGCATTCAGTACTTC CATSETGVEGIQYF
. TRBJ1-2 . TRBV7-6 TGTGCCAGCAGCTTTGGCGAGGGCTATGGCTACACCTTC CASSFGEGYGYTF
. TRBJ2-1 . TRBV2 TGTGCCAGCAGTGAACGGGCAGGGCAGGGTGAGCAGTTCTTC CASSERAGQGEQFF
TRBD1 TRBJ1-5 once TRBV7-6 TGTGCCAGCAGCCTACAGACAGGGCTCAATCAGCCCCAGCATTTT CASSLQTGLNQPQHF
. TRBJ1-1 . TRBV4-3 TGCGCCAGCAGCCAAGCGAGATCCACTGAAGCTTTCTTT CASSQARSTEAFF
. TRBJ1-1 . TRBV28 TGTGCCAGCAGTGGACAAGTGAACACTGAAGCTTTCTTT CASSGQVNTEAFF
. TRBJ1-2 . TRBV9 TGTGCCAGCAGCGTAGGGGCAGGGGATTATGGCTACACCTTC CASSVGAGDYGYTF
. TRBJ1-2 few TRBV30 TGTGCCTGGAGCCAGGACAGACACTATGGCTACACCTTC CAWSQDRHYGYTF
TRBD1 TRBJ1-3 . TRBV5-1 TGCGCCAGCAGCTTCACAGGGGGGGAAGGAAACACCATATATTTT CASSFTGGEGNTIYF
TRBD1 TRBJ2-7 . TRBV29-1 TGCAGCGTTGTCACAGGGGTCGACGAGCAGTACTTC CSVVTGVDEQYF
. TRBJ1-2 few TRBV28 TGTGCCAGCGGTGGCTACACCTTC CASGGYTF
. TRBJ1-1 . TRBV14 TGTGCCAGCAGCCAAGGTTACCGGGCCTACACTGAAGCTTTCTTT CASSQGYRAYTEAFF
. TRBJ2-3 . TRBV19 TGTGCCAGTAGTATATCACGGGGGCCAGATACGCAGTATTTT CASSISRGPDTQYF
. TRBJ1-2 . TRBV7-2 TGTGCCAGCAGCTTAATGGGGGCCTCTAATAACTATGGCTACACCTTC CASSLMGASNNYGYTF
TRBD1 TRBJ2-7 . TRBV6-6 TGTGCCAGCAGTAACCCCAGACAGGGTGGCTACGAGCAGTACTTC CASSNPRQGGYEQYF
TRBD2 TRBJ2-7 . TRBV11-2 TGTGCCAGCAGCTTAGGACTAGCGGACTCCTACGAGCAGTACTTC CASSLGLADSYEQYF
. TRBJ1-1 . TRBV5-1 TGCGCCAGCAGCTTGGGGGACGGAAAATACACTGAAGCTTTCTTT CASSLGDGKYTEAFF
. TRBJ1-6 . TRBV12-3/TRBV12-4 TGTGCCAGCAGGCAGGGGCAATATTCACCCCTCCACTTT CASRQGQYSPLHF
TRBD1 TRBJ2-2 few TRBV10-3 TGTGCCATCAGAGCCTTAGGGGGCAACACCGGGGAGCTGTTTTTT CAIRALGGNTGELFF
. TRBJ2-2 once TRBV19 TGTGCCAGTAGTATAAATCCATCTGGCTCTCGCGGGGAGCTGTTTTTT CASSINPSGSRGELFF
. TRBJ1-2 . TRBV10-3 TGTGCCATCAGGACAGGTATTAATCACTATGGCTACACCTTC CAIRTGINHYGYTF
. TRBJ1-1 once TRBV7-9 TGTGCCAGCAGCGGACAGTTTGTGGCTGAAGCTTTCTTT CASSGQFVAEAFF
TRBD2 TRBJ2-3 . TRBV5-1 TGCGCCAGCAGCTTGGGACTAGCGGGCCGTGGAGATACGCAGTATTTT CASSLGLAGRGDTQYF
. TRBJ2-2 . TRBV28 TGTGCCAGCAGTTTCGGCAGGGCGGCCGGGGAGCTGTTTTTT CASSFGRAAGELFF
TRBD2 TRBJ2-1 . TRBV5-8 TGTGCCAGCAGCCACAGCGGGAGGGCCATGAATGAGCAGTTCTTC CASSHSGRAMNEQFF
. TRBJ1-5 . TRBV29-1 TGCAGCGTTGCCGATTGGGAACAGCCCCAGCATTTT CSVADWEQPQHF
. TRBJ1-1 . TRBV15 TGTGCCACCAGCAGAGACCAGCGTCTTAGCCAGAACACTGAAGCTTTCTTT CATSRDQRLSQNTEAFF
. TRBJ1-1 . TRBV30 TGTGCCTGGACTCGCCGAAGTCGGATGGGACGCAGTAGGAGCACTGAAGCTTTCTTT CAWTRRSRMGRSRSTEAFF
TRBD1 TRBJ1-2 once TRBV13 TGTGCCAGCAGCCTGCGCGGACAGGGGGTTTACTATGGCTACACCTTC CASSLRGQGVYYGYTF
TRBD2 TRBJ2-3 . TRBV5-1 TGCGCCAGCAGCTCGGGTGGACTAGCGGGGACAGATACGCAGTATTTT CASSSGGLAGTDTQYF
. TRBJ1-6 . TRBV6-5 TGTGCCAGCAGGCTGACTAATTCACCCCTCCACTTT CASRLTNSPLHF
. TRBJ1-2 . TRBV5-1 TGCGCCAGCAGCTTTCGTCAGCCAGATGGCTACACCTTC CASSFRQPDGYTF
TRBD1 TRBJ1-1 . TRBV11-2 TGTGCCAGCAGCCTTCGACAGGGGGCAAACACTGAAGCTTTCTTT CASSLRQGANTEAFF
TRBD1 TRBJ1-1 few TRBV6-5 TGTGCCAGCAGTTCGACAGGGGGCAGGACTGAAGCTTTCTTT CASSSTGGRTEAFF
. TRBJ1-3 . TRBV7-2 TGTGCCAGCAGCTTAGGGGGAGTCTCTGGAAACACCATATATTTT CASSLGGVSGNTIYF
. TRBJ2-1 . TRBV18 TGTGCCAGCTCACCCTCCGTGACAACCGGAGGTGAGCAGTTCTTC CASSPSVTTGGEQFF
. TRBJ2-7 . TRBV5-1 TGCGCCAGCAGCTTCCGGGAAGGTTCTCTACGTGAGCAGTACTTC CASSFREGSLREQYF
. TRBJ1-5 . TRBV5-5 TGTGCCAGCAGCTTGGTAGGGAATCAGCCCCAGCATTTT CASSLVGNQPQHF
. TRBJ2-7 . TRBV11-2 TGTGCCAGCAGCTTCGCAGGGCGCTCTTCCTACGAGCAGTACTTC CASSFAGRSSYEQYF
. TRBJ2-7 . TRBV5-6 TGTGCCAGCAGCAAAGAATACGAGCAGTACTTC CASSKEYEQYF